This TCR beta chain was retrieved from a study of breast tumors, draining lymph nodes, adjacent tissues. Overall study findings and caveats: Luminal-like breast cancer showed significantly higher tumor–nontumor repertoire similarity than basal-like.

Breast cancer patients provided tissue from their axillary draining lymph nodes. TCRdb recomputed calls from the multiplex PCR reads with MiXCR, one row per CDR3 protein. This sample carries around 300,000 distinct CDR3 sequences, 30% to 35% of them seen once, and the ten largest clones take 0.85% to 1.3%. The trim removed 5 bases at V and 5 bases at J, leaving 13 bases unmatched. CDR3 size: 17 residues. Germline CDR1 reads LNHNV; CDR2 reads YYDKDF (reference sequence). Notes on this clonotype: The antigen is unknown.

The chain is built from TRBV15 and TRBJ2-1; 9 bases fit TRBD2. The sample taken for sequencing was axillary lymph node tissue. The TCR comes from a female donor with breast cancer. Some clones in this sample may be carry-over from other donors' samples. The CDR3 coding sequence is TGTGCCACCAGCGTAACGGGGGGCGGGAGGGATAACAATGAGCAGTTCTTC. This sequence encodes CATSVTGGGRDNNEQFF.